Listed below are T cell receptor beta chains from one sample, sequenced in a study of blood T cells in healthy people across ages. Each CDR3 protein is one row after TCRdb ran MiXCR on the 5' RACE reads. The top ten hold 0.65% to 0.95% of the sample, which has about 1 million distinct CDR3 sequences, less than 25% seen once. The same data also contributed to another study, on T cells of mothers and their children.

Material for sequencing was blood. Receptors originate from a girl aged 2-9 years in good health. Each CDR3 is given with its conserved first and last residue. D genes are given only for firm matches. Size tells how often a clone was seen (once, few, many) or the class of an expanded clone, and some rows leave it out.

>-|TRBJ2-3|few|TRBV7-9
TGTGCCCCCAGCGGGCTGCTCACAGATACGCAGTATTTT
CAPSGLLTDTQYF
>-|TRBJ1-5|-|TRBV12-3/TRBV12-4
TGTGCCAGCAGTTTTATCTTAGACATCTATAGCAATCAGCCCCAGCATTTT
CASSFILDIYSNQPQHF
>TRBD2|TRBJ2-1|few|TRBV29-1
TGCAGCGTCCGGGTCTCGGGGGGTAATGAGCAGTTCTTC
CSVRVSGGNEQFF
>-|TRBJ1-1|few|TRBV24-1
TGTGCCACCAGTGATTTAGGGGGAGAAGCTTTCTTT
CATSDLGGEAFF
>-|TRBJ1-1|few|TRBV29-1
TGCAGCTTCACGACAGGGAACACTGAAGCTTTCTTT
CSFTTGNTEAFF
>-|TRBJ1-2|few|TRBV13
TGTGCCAGCAGCTTAGTAGATGAGTTGCCCTCCTATGGCTACACCTTC
CASSLVDELPSYGYTF
>TRBD1|TRBJ2-1|few|TRBV29-1
TGCAGCGTTGGAGCGACAGGGGAGTTCTTC
CSVGATGEFF
>-|TRBJ2-1|few|TRBV28
TGTGCCAGCGAACCTGGGGTGTACAATGAGCAGTTCTTC
CASEPGVYNEQFF
>-|TRBJ2-4|few|TRBV20-1
TGCAGTGCTAGGGATTTAGAGGCCTTGAACATTCAGTACTTC
CSARDLEALNIQYF
>TRBD2|TRBJ2-1|many|TRBV11-2
TGTGCCAGCAGCTTAGAGCTGGGACTAGCGCGATACAATGAGCAGTTCTTC
CASSLELGLARYNEQFF
>-|TRBJ2-1|few|TRBV27
TGTGCCAGCAGTTCCCCGCTGGGCAACCGGCGGGAGCAGTTCTTC
CASSSPLGNRREQFF
>-|TRBJ2-1|-|TRBV20-1
TGCAGTGCTGGCGGCTCGGGGAATGAGCAGTTCTTC
CSAGGSGNEQFF
>-|TRBJ1-6|-|TRBV5-6
TGTGCCAGCAGCCCCTGGACCTATAATTCACCCCTCCACTTT
CASSPWTYNSPLHF
>TRBD2|TRBJ2-1|-|TRBV11-1
TGTGCCAGCAGCTTTGACAGCGGGGGGTTCGGAAATGAGCAGTTCTTC
CASSFDSGGFGNEQFF
>-|TRBJ2-5|-|TRBV5-1
TGCGCCAGCAGTTCGGTGGTGGCTGAGACCCAGTACTTC
CASSSVVAETQYF
>-|TRBJ1-4|-|TRBV7-9
TGTGCCAGCAGCTTAAGGAACAGGGCGCATAATGAAAAACTGTTTTTT
CASSLRNRAHNEKLFF